This T cell receptor (beta chain) comes out of a study of blood T cell repertoires in COVID-19. Sequenced by immunoSEQ multiplex PCR; TCRdb stores in-frame clones only, minus some. Of 300,000 to 350,000 clones listed, 90% are singletons. CDR3 length equals 14 residues. Germline loops: CDR1 LGHNT, CDR2 FRNRAP. Points on this clone: One junction end disagrees with the germline gene, perhaps due to a read error.

Sequences were obtained from PBMCs or T cells enriched from blood (not recorded which). The V and J genes are TRBV12-5 and TRBJ1-4; 10 bases align to TRBD1. The sequence was obtained from a woman aged 18-35 years with acute COVID-19. Written as DNA, the CDR3 is TGTGCTAGTGGGTTGGGGACAGGGGTAGAAAAACTGTTTTTT. Protein sequence: CASGLGTGVEKLFF.